Presented here are 4 T cell receptor beta chains from one specimen sequenced in a study of blood T cell repertoires in COVID-19. Generated by immunoSEQ multiplex PCR, the TCRdb table keeps only in-frame clones and is missing some. This sample has 150,000 to 200,000 clones, with around 85% found just once. The material sequenced was peripheral blood. These receptors all stem from a man aged 60-69 years who had recovered from COVID-19.

The J gene is TRBJ2-3, the V gene TRBV12-5; no reliable D call. V lost 9 bases and J 0 bases, leaving 13 bases between the germline ends. This CDR3 is built from 14 residues. The germline V gene has CDR1 LGHNT and CDR2 FRNRAP. DNA for the CDR3: TGTGCTAGCGCTATCTATCCGAGCACAGATACGCAGTATTTT. This sequence encodes CASAIYPSTDTQYF.

The rearrangement uses TRBV9 and TRBJ1-1; D may be TRBD1 (5 bases). V lost 0 bases, J lost 1 base, and 31 bases lay in between. The CDR3 has 22 amino acids. The germline V gene encodes CDR1 SGDLS and CDR2 YYNGEE. Here the CDR3 DNA reads TGTGCCAGCAGCGTAGGGATAGGGGTACTCGGGGGTAGGGCGGGAGCGAACACTGAAGCTTTCTTT. Its protein product is CASSVGIGVLGGRAGANTEAFF.

CDR3 DNA: TGTGCCAGCAGCTTGGATGCTGCGGGGACTCCTCTCTATGGCTACACCTTC. Translation: CASSLDAAGTPLYGYTF. The rearrangement links TRBV5-6 to TRBJ1-2, with D maybe TRBD1 (5 bases). The length of the CDR3 is 17 residues. Per germline, CDR1 SGHDT and CDR2 YYEEEE. V was trimmed by 0 bases and J by 4 bases, leaving 19 bases between them.

The CDR3 nucleotides are TGTGCCAGCAGGGACAGGTTGATCTCACCCCTCCACTTT. It encodes CASRDRLISPLHF. The genes are TRBV6-5 and TRBJ1-6; 7 nucleotides align to TRBD1. J lost 10 bases, V lost 6 bases, and 6 bases had no gene match. CDR1 is MNHEY and CDR2 is SVGAGI in the germline V gene. This CDR3 has 13 amino acids.